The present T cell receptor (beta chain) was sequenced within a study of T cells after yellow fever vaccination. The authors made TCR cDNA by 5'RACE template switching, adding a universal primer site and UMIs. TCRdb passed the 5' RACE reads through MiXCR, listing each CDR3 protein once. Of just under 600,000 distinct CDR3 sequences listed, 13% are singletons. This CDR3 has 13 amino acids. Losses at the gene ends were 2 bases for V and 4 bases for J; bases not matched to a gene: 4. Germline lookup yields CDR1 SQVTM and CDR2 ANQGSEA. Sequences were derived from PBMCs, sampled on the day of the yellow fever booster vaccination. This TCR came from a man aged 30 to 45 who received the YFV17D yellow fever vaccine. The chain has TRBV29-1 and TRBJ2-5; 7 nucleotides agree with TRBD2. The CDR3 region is CSVELGEGETQYF. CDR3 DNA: TGCAGCGTTGAACTCGGGGAGGGAGAGACCCAGTACTTC.